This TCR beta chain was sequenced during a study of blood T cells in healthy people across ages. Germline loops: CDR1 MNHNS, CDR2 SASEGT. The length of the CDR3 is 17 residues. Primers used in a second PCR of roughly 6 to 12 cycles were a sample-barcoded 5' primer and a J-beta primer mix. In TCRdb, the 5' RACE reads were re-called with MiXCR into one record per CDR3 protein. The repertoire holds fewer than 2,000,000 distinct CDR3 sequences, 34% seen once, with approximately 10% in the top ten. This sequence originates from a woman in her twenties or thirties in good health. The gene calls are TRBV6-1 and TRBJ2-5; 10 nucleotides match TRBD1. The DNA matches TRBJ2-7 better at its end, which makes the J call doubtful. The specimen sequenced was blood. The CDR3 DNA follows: TGTGCCAGCAGTATCCGACAGGGGGCTTCCCAATCTTACGAGCAGTACTTC. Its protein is CASSIRQGASQSYEQYF.